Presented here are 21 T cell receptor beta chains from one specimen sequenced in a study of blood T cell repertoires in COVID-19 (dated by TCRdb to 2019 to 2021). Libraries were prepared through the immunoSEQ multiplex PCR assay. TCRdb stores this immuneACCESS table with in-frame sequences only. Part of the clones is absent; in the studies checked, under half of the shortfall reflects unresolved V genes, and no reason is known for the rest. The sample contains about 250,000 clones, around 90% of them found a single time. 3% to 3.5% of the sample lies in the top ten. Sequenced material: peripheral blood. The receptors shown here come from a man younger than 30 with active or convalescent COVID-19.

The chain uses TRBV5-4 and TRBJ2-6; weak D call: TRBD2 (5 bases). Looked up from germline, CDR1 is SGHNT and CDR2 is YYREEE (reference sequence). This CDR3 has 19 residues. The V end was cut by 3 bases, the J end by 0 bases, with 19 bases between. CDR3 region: CASSSHGYSGSSGANVLTF. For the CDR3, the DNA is TGTGCCAGCAGCTCTCACGGTTATTCGGGGAGCTCTGGGGCCAACGTCCTGACTTTC. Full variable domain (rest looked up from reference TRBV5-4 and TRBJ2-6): ETGVTQSPTHLIKTRGQQVTLRCSSQSGHNTVSWYQQALGQGPQFIFQYYREEENGRGNFPPRFSGLQFPNYSSELNVNALELDDSALYLCASSSHGYSGSSGANVLTFGAGSRLTVL.

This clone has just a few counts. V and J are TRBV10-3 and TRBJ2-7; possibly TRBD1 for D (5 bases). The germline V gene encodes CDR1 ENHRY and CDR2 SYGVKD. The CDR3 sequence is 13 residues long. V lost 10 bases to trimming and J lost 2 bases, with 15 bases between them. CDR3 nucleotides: TGTGCCACCGCTGGGGCTTCCCCCTACGAGCAGTACTTC. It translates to CATAGASPYEQYF.

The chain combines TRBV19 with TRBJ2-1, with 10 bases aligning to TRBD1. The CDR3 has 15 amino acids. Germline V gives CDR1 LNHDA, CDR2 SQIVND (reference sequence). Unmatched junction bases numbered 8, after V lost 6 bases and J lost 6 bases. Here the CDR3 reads CASRPDRGRGNEQFF. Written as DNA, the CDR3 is TGTGCCAGTAGACCTGACAGGGGGCGCGGCAATGAGCAGTTCTTC.

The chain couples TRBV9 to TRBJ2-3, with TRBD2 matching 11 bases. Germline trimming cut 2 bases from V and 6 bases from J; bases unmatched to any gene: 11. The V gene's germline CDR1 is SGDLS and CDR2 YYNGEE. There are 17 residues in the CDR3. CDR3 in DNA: TGTGCCAGCAGCGTCGCGGCTAGCGGGGGGACCCCGGATACGCAGTATTTT. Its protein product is CASSVAASGGTPDTQYF.

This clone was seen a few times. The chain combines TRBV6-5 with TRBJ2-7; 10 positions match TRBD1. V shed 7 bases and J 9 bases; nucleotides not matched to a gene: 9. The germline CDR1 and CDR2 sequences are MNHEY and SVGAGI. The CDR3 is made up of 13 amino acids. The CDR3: CASTPGQGIRQYF. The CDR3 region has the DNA TGTGCCAGCACCCCGGGACAGGGGATCCGGCAGTACTTC.

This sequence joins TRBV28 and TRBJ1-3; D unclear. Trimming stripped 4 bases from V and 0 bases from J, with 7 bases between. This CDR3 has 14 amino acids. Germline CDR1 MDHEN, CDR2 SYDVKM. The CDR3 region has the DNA TGTGCCAGCAGTTCTAGTTTCTCTGGAAACACCATATATTTT. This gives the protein CASSSSFSGNTIYF.

The CDR3 coding sequence is TGTGCCACCAGCATTAGTGCGGGGGGGCAAGATACGCAGTATTTT. Amino acids: CATSISAGGQDTQYF. The gene calls are TRBV15 and TRBJ2-3, with 9 bases matching TRBD2. The CDR3 runs 15 residues. Germline CDR1 is LNHNV and CDR2 is YYDKDF (reference sequence). J gave up 5 bases and V 4 bases, and 7 bases lay outside the gene matches. The full variable domain, its missing parts supplied by reference TRBV15 and TRBJ2-3, is DAMVIQNPRYQVTQFGKPVTLSCSQTLNHNVMYWYQQKSSQAPKLLFHYYDKDFNNEADTPDNFQSRRPNTSFCFLDIRSPGLGDTAMYLCATSISAGGQDTQYFGPGTRLTVL.

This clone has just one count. The CDR3 DNA reads as TGTGCCAGCAGCTTAGCGGGAGCGGGCTACACCTTC. Its protein product is CASSLAGAGYTF. This chain links TRBV7-2 with TRBJ1-2; unclear D gene. This CDR3 is 12 amino acids long. Trimming took off 0 bases at V and 8 bases at J, with 7 bases between the two ends. Germline lookup yields CDR1 SGHTA and CDR2 FQGNSA.

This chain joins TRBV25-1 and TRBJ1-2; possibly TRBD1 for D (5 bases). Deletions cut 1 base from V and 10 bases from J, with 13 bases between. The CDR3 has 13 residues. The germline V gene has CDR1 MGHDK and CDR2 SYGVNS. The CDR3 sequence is CASSELDIETYTF. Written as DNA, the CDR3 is TGTGCCAGCAGTGAATTGGACATCGAGACCTACACCTTC.

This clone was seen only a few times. CDR3 sequence reads: CASSLRQVSGNFVAFF. The CDR3 bases are TGTGCCAGCAGCTTGAGACAGGTCTCCGGGAACTTTGTAGCTTTCTTT. The V call is TRBV7-2, the J call TRBJ1-1; a possible D gene is TRBD1 (6 bases). The CDR3 sequence is 16 residues long. V lost 3 bases and J lost 10, with 24 bases in between. CDR1 and CDR2 (germline): SGHTA, FQGNSA.

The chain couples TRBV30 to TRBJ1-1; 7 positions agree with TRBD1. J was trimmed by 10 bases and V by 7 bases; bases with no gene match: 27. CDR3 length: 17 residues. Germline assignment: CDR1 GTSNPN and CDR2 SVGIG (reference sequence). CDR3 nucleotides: TGTGCCTCGAGGGGGCAGGGGAGAACGGATAACTACGTCGGAGCTTTCTTT. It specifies CASRGQGRTDNYVGAFF. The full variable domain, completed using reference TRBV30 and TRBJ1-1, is SQTIHQWPATLVQPVGSPLSLECTVEGTSNPNLYWYRQAAGRGLQLLFYSVGIGQISSEVPQNLSASRPQDRQFILSSKKLLLSDSGFYLCASRGQGRTDNYVGAFFGQGTRLTVV.

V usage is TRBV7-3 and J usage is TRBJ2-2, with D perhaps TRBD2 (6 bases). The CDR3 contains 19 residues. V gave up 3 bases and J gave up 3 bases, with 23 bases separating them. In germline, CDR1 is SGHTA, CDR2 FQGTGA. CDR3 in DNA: TGTGCCAGCAGCTTTCGCCGGGACTCCAAACTCAGAGACACCGGGGAGCTGTTTTTT. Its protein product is CASSFRRDSKLRDTGELFF.

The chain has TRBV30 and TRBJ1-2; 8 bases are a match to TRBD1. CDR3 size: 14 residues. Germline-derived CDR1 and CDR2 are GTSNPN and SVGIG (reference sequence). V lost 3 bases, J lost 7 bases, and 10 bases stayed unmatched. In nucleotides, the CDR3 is TGTGCCTGGAGGTTAGCGGACAGGGATAGTGGCTACACCTTC. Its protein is CAWRLADRDSGYTF.

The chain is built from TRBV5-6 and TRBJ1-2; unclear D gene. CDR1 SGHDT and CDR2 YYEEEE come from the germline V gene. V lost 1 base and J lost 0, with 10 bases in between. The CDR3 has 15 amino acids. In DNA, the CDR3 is TGTGCCAGCAGCTTGTTTCAAAATTCTAACTATGGCTACACCTTC. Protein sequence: CASSLFQNSNYGYTF. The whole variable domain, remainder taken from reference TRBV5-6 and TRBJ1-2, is DAGVTQSPTHLIKTRGQQVTLRCSPKSGHDTVSWYQQALGQGPQFIFQYYEEEERQRGNFPDRFSGHQFPNYSSELNVNALLLGDSALYLCASSLFQNSNYGYTFGSGTRLTVV.

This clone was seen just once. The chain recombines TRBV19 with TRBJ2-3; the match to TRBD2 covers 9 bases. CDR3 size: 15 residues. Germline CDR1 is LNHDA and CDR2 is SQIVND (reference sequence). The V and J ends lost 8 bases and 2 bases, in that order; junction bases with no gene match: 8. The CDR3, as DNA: TGTGCCAGTTGCTGGGCTAGCGGGAACACAGATACGCAGTATTTT. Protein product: CASCWASGNTDTQYF.

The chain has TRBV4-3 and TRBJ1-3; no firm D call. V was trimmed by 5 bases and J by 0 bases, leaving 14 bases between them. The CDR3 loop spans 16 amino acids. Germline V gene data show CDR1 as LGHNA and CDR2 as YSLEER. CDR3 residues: CASSTASPSSGNTIYF. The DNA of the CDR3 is TGCGCCAGCAGCACCGCCTCACCGAGCTCTGGAAACACCATATATTTT.

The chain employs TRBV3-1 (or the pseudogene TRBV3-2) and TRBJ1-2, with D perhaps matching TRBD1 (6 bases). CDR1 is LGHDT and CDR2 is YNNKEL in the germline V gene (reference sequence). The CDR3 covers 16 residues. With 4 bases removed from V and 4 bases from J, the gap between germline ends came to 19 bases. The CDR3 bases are TGTGCCAGCAGCCCCCTTTGGACAGCTTCTGCCTATGGCTACACCTTC. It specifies CASSPLWTASAYGYTF.

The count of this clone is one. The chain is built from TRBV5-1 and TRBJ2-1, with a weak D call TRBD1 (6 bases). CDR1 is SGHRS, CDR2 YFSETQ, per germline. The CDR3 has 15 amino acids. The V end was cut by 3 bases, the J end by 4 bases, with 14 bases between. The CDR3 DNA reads TGCGCCAGCAGCTGGACAGCCGGCCTTTACAATGAGCAGTTCTTC. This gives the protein CASSWTAGLYNEQFF. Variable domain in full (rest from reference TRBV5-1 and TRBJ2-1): KAGVTQTPRYLIKTRGQQVTLSCSPISGHRSVSWYQQTPGQGLQFLFEYFSETQRNKGNFPGRFSGRQFSNSRSEMNVSTLELGDSALYLCASSWTAGLYNEQFFGPGTRLTVL.

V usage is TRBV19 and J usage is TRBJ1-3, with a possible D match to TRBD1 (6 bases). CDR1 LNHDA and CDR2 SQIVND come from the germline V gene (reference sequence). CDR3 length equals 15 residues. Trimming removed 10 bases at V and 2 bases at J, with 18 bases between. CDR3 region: CATTKGVLPGNTIYF. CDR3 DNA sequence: TGTGCCACCACTAAGGGGGTTTTGCCTGGAAACACCATATATTTT.

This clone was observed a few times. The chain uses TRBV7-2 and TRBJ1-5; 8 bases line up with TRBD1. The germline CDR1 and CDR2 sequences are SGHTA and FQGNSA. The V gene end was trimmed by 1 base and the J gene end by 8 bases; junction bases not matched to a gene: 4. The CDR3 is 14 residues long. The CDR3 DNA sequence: TGTGCCAGCAGCTTAGTGGGGGGACAGGAGCCCCAGCATTTT. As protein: CASSLVGGQEPQHF.

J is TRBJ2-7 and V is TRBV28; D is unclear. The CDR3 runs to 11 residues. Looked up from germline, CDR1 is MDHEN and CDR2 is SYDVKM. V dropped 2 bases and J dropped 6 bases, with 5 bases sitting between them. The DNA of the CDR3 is TGTGCCAGCAGTTTACGAGGCGAGCAGTACTTC. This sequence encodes CASSLRGEQYF.